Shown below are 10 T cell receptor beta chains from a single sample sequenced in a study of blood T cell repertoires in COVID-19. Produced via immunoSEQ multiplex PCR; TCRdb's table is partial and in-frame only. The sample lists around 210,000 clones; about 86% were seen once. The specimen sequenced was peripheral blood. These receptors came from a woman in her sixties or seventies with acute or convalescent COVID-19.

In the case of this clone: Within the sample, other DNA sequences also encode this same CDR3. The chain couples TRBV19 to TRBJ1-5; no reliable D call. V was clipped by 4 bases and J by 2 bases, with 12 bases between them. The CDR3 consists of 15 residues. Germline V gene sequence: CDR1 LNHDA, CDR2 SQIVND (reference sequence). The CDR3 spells CASSTPTGGNQPQHF. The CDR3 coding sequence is TGTGCCAGTAGTACGCCGACGGGAGGCAATCAGCCCCAGCATTTT.

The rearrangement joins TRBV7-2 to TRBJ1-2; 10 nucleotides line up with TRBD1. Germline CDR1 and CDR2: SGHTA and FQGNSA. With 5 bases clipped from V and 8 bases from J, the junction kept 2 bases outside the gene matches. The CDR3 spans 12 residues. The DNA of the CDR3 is TGTGCCAGCAGCCCGGGACAGGGGGGCTACACCTTC. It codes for CASSPGQGGYTF.

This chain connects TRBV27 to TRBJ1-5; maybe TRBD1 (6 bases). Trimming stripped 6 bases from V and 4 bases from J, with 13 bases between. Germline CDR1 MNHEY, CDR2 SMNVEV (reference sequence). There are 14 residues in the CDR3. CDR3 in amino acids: CASSPGTLNQPQHF. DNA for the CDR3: TGTGCCAGCAGCCCAGGGACACTAAATCAGCCCCAGCATTTT.

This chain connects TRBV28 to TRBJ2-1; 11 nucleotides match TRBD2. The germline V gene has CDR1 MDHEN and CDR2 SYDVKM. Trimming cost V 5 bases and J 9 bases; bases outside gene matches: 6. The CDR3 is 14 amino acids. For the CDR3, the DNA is TGTGCCAGCAGTACTAGCGGGAGAAGGCTTGAGCAGTTCTTC. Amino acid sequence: CASSTSGRRLEQFF. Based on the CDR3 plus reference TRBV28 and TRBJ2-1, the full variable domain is DVKVTQSSRYLVKRTGEKVFLECVQDMDHENMFWYRQDPGLGLRLIYFSYDVKMKEKGDIPEGYSVSREKKERFSLILESASTNQTSMYLCASSTSGRRLEQFFGPGTRLTVL.

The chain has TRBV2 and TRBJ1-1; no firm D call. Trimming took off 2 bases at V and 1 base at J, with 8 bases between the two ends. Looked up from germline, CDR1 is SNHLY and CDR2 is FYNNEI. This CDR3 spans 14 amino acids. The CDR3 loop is CASSETPRNTEAFF. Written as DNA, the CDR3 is TGTGCCAGCAGTGAAACCCCTAGGAACACTGAAGCTTTCTTT.

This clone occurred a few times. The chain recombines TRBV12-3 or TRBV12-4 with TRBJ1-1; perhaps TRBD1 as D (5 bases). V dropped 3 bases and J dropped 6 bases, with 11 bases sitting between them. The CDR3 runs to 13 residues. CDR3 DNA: TGTGCCAGCAGTTTGGTAGGGGTAGCTGAAGCTTTCTTT. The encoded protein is CASSLVGVAEAFF.

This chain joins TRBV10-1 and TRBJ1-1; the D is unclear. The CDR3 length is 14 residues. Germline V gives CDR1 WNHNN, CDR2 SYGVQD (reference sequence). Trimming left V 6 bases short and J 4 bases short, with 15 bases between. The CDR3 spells CASSGGTWGTEAFF. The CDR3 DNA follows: TGCGCCAGCAGCGGAGGAACCTGGGGCACTGAAGCTTTCTTT.

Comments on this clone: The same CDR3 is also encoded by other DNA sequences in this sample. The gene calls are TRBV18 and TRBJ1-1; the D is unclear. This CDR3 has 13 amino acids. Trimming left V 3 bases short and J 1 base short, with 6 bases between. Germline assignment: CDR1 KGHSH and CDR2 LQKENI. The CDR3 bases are TGTGCCAGCTCACCTTCGGGGAACACTGAAGCTTTCTTT. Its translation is CASSPSGNTEAFF.

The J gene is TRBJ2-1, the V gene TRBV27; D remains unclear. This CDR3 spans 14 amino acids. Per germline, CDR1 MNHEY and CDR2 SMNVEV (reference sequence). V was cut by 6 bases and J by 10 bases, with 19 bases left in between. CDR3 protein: CASRPRNGAIEQFF. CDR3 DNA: TGTGCCAGCAGACCCAGGAACGGCGCAATAGAGCAGTTCTTC.

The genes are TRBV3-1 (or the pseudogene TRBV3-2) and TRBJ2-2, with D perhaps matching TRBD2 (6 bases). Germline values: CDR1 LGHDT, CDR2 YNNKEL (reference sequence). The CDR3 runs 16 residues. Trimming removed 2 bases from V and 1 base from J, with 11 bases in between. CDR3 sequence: CASSQLDGGNTGELFF. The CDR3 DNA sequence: TGTGCCAGCAGCCAATTGGACGGGGGGAACACCGGGGAGCTGTTTTTT.